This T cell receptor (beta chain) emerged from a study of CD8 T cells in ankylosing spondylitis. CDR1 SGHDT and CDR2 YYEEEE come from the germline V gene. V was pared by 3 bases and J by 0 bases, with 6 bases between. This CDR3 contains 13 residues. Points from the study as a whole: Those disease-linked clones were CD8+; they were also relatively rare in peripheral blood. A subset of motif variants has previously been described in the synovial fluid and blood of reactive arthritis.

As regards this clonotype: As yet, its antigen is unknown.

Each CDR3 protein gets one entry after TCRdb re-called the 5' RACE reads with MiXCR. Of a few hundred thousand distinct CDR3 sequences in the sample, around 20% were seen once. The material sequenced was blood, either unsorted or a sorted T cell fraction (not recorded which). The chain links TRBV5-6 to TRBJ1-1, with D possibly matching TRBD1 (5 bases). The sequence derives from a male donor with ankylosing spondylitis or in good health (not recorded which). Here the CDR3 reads CASSWGLNTEAFF. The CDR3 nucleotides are TGTGCCAGCAGCTGGGGCCTGAACACTGAAGCTTTCTTT.